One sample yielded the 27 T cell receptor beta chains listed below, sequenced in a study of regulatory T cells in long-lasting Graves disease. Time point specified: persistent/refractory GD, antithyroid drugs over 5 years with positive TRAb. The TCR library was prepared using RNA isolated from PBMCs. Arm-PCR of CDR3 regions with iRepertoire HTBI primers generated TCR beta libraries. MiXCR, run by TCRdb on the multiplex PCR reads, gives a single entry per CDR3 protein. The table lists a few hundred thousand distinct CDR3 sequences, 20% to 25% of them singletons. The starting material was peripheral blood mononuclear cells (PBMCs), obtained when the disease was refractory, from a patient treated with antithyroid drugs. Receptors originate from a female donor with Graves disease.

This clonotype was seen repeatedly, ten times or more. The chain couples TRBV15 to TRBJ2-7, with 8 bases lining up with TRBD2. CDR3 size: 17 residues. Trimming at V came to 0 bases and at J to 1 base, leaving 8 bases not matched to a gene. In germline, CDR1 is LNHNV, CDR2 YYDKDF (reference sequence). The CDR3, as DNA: TGTGCCACCAGCAGAGAGGGGGGGACTAGTGCATCCTACGAGCAGTACTTC. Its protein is CATSREGGTSASYEQYF.

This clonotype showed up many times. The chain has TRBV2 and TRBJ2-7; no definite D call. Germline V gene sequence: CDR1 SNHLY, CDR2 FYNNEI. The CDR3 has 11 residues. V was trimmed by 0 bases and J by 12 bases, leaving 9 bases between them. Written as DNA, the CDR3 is TGTGCCAGCAGTGAAGCGAGGTTACCGTACTTC. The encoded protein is CASSEARLPYF.

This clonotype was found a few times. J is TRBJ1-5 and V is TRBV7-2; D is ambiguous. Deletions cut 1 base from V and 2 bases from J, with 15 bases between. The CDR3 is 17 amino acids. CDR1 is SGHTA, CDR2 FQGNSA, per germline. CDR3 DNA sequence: TGTGCCAGCAGCTTAGTAGGCGGTCAGGTCGGCAATCAGCCCCAGCATTTT. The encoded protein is CASSLVGGQVGNQPQHF.

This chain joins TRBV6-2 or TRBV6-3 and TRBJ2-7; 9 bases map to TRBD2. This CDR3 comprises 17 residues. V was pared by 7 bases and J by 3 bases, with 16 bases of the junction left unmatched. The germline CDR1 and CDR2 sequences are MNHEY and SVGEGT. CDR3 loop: CASTPFSGSGINYEQYF. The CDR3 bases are TGTGCCAGCACCCCCTTTAGCGGGAGCGGAATTAACTACGAGCAGTACTTC.

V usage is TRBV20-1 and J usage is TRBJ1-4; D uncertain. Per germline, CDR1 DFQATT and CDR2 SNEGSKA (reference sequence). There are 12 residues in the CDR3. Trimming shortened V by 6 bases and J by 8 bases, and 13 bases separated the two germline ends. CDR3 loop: CSARIRSEKLFF. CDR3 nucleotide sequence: TGCAGTGCGAGGATCCGAAGCGAAAAACTGTTTTTT.

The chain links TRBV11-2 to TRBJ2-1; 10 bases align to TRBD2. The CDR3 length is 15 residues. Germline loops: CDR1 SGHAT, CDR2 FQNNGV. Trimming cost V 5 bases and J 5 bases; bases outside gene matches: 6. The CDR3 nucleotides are TGTGCCAGCAGCCCCAGCGGGGGGGCCCACAATGAGCAGTTCTTC. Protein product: CASSPSGGAHNEQFF. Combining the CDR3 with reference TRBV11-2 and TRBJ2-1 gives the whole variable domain EAGVAQSPRYKIIEKRQSVAFWCNPISGHATLYWYQQILGQGPKLLIQFQNNGVVDDSQLPKDRFSAERLKGVDSTLKIQPAKLEDSAVYLCASSPSGGAHNEQFFGPGTRLTVL.

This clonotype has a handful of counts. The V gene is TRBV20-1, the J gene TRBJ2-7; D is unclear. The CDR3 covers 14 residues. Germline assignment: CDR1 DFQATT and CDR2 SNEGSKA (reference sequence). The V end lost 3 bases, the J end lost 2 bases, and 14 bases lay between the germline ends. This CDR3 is CSASSMDPAYEQYF. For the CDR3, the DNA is TGCAGTGCTAGCTCTATGGATCCCGCCTACGAGCAGTACTTC.

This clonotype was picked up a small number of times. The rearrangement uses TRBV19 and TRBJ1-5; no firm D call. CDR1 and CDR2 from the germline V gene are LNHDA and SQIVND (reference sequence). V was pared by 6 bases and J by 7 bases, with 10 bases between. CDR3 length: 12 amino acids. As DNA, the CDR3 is TGTGCCAGTAGCGACCCTCTCCAGCCCCAGCATTTT. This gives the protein CASSDPLQPQHF.

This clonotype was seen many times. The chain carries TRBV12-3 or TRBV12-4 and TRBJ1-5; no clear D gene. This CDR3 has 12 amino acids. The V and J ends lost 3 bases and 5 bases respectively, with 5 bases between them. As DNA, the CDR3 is TGTGCCAGCAGTTTTCCGTATCAGCCCCAGCATTTT. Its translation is CASSFPYQPQHF.

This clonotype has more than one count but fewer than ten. The CDR3 DNA reads TGCAGTGCCGCCGATTATAGCGGGGGGGGGAGCTCCTACGAGCAGTACTTC. As protein: CSAADYSGGGSSYEQYF. V is TRBV20-1 and J is TRBJ2-7; 11 bases fit TRBD2. The germline CDR1 and CDR2 sequences are DFQATT and SNEGSKA (reference sequence). Trimming removed 6 bases from V and 0 bases from J; junction bases left unmatched: 13. This CDR3 spans 17 amino acids.

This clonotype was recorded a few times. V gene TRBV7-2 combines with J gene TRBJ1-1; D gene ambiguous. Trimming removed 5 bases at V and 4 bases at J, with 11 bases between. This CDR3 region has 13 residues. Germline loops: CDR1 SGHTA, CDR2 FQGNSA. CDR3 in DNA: TGTGCCAGCAGCCCGGATGGGGTCACTGAAGCTTTCTTT. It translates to CASSPDGVTEAFF.

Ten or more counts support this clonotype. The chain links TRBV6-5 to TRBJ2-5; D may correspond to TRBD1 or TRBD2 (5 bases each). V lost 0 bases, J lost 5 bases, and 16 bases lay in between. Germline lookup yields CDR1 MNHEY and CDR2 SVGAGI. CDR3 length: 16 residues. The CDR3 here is CASSYSGTDLGETQYF. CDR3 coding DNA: TGTGCCAGCAGTTACTCGGGGACCGACCTCGGGGAGACCCAGTACTTC.

The CDR3 region has the DNA TGTGCCAGCAGTTTTGGGGGGCGAGACACTGAAGCTTTCTTT. Amino acids: CASSFGGRDTEAFF. This rearrangement joins TRBV25-1 to TRBJ1-1; D may be TRBD1 (6 bases). V lost 5 bases and J lost 3, with 13 bases in between. The CDR3 totals 14 residues. Germline V gene data show CDR1 as MGHDK and CDR2 as SYGVNS.

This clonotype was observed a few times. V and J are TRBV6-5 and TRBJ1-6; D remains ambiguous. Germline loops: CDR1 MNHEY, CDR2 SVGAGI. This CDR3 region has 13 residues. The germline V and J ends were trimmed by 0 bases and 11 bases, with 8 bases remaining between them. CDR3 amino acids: CASSYSRHAPLHF. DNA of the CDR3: TGTGCCAGCAGTTACTCGAGACACGCACCCCTCCACTTT.

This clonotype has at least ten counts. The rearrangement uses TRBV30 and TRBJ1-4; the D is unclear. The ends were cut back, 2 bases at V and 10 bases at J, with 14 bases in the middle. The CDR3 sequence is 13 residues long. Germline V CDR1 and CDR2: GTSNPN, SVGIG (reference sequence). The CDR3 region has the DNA TGTGCCTGGAGTCACCAGCAGGCCCGAAAACTGTTTTTT. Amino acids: CAWSHQQARKLFF.

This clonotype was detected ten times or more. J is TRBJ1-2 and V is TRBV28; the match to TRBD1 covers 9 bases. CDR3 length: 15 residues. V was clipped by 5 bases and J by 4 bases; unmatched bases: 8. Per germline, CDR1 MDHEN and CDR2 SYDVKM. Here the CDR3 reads CASSPPDRGPYGYTF. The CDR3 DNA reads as TGTGCCAGCAGTCCCCCGGACAGGGGCCCCTATGGCTACACCTTC.

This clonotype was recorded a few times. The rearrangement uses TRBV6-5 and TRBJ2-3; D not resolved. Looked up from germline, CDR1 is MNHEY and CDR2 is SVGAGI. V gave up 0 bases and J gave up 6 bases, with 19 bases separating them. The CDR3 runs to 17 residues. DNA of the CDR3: TGTGCCAGCAGTTACTCGATGTTGGACCGAGAAGGGGATACGCAGTATTTT. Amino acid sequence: CASSYSMLDREGDTQYF.

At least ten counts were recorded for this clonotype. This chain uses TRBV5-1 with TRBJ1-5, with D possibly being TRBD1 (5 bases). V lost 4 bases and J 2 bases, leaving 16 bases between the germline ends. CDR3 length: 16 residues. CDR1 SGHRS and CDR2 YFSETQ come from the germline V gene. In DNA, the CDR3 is TGCGCCAGCAGCACGGACGGGGGAGAGGGCAATCAGCCCCAGCATTTT. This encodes CASSTDGGEGNQPQHF.

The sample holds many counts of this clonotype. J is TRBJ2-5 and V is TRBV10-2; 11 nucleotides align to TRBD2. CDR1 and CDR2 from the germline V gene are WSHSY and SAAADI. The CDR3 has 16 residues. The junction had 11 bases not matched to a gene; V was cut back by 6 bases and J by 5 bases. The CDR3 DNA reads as TGCGCCAGCAGCGATCTAGCGGGGGGCTCCTCCGAGACCCAGTACTTC. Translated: CASSDLAGGSSETQYF.

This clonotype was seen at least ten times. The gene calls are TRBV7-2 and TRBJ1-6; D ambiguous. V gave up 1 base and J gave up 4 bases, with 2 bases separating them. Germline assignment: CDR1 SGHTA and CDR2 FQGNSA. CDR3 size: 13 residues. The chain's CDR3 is CASSLGYNSPLHF. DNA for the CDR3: TGTGCCAGCAGCTTAGGATATAATTCACCCCTCCACTTT.

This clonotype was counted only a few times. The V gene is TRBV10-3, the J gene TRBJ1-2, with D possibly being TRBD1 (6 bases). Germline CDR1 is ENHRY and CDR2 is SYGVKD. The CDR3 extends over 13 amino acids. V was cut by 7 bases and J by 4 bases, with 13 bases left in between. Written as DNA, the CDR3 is TGTGCCATCACCGAGGGGGGGGGCTATGGCTACACCTTC. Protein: CAITEGGGYGYTF.

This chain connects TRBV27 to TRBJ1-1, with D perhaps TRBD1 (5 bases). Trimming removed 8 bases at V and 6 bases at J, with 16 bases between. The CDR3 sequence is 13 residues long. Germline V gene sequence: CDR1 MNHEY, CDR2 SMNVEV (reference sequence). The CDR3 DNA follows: TGTGCCAGCTCGCCGGGGCGGTGGTCTGAAGCTTTCTTT. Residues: CASSPGRWSEAFF.

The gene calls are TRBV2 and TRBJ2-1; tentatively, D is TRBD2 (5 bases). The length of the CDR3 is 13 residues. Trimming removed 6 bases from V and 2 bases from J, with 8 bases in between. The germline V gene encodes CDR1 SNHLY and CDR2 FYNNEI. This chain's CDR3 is CASRLDPYNEQFF. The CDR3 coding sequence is TGTGCCAGCAGACTAGACCCCTACAATGAGCAGTTCTTC.

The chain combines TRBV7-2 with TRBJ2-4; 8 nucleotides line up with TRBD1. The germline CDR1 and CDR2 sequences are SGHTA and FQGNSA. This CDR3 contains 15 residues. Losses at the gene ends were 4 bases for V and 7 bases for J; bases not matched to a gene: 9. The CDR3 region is CASSYLQGERNIQYF. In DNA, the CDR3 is TGTGCCAGCAGCTACTTACAGGGGGAAAGGAACATTCAGTACTTC.

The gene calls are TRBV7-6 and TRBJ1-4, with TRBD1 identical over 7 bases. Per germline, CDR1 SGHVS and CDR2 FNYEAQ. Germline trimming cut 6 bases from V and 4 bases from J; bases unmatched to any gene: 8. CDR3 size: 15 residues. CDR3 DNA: TGTGCCAGCAGTCGTTACAGGGGCAGTAATGAAAAACTGTTTTTT. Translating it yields CASSRYRGSNEKLFF. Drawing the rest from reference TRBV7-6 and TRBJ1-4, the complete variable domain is GAGVSQSPRYKVTKRGQDVALRCDPISGHVSLYWYRQALGQGPEFLTYFNYEAQQDKSGLPNDRFSAERPEGSISTLTIQRTEQRDSAMYRCASSRYRGSNEKLFFGSGTQLSVL.

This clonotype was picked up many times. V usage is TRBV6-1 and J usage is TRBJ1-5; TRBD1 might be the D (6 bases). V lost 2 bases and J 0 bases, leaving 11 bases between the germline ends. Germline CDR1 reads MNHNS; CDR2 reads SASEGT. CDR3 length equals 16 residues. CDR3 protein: CASSEMTGYSNQPQHF. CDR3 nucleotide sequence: TGTGCCAGCAGTGAAATGACAGGCTATAGCAATCAGCCCCAGCATTTT.

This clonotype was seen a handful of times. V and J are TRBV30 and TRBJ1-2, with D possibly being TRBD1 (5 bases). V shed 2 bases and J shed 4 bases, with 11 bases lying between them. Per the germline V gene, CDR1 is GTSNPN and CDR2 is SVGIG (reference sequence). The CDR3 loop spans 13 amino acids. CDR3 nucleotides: TGTGCCTGGAGTTTGGGTGGGGGCTATGGCTACACCTTC. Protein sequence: CAWSLGGGYGYTF.